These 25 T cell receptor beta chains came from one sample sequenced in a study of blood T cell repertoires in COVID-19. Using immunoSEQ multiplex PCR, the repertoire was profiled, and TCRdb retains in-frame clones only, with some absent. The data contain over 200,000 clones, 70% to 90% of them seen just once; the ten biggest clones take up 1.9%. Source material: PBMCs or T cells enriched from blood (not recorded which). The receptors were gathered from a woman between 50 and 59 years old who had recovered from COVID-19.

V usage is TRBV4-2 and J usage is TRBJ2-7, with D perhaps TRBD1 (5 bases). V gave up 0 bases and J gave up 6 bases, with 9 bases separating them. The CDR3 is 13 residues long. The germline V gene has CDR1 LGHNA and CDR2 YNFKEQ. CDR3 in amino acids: CASSQDRRAEQYF. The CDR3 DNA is TGTGCCAGCAGCCAAGATCGCAGGGCCGAGCAGTACTTC.

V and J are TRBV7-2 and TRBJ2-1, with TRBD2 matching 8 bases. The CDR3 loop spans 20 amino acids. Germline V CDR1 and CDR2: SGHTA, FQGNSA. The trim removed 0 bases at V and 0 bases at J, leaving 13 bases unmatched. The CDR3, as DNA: TGTGCCAGCAGCTTAGCGCTAGCGGGTTTCCTCCCCAGCTCCTACAATGAGCAGTTCTTC. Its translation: CASSLALAGFLPSSYNEQFF.

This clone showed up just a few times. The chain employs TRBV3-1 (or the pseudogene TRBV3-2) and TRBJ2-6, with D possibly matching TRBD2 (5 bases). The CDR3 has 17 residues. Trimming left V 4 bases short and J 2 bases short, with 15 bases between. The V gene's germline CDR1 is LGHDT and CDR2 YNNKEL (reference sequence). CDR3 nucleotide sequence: TGTGCCAGCAGCCCATTCGGGGATGGGGCTGGGGCCAACGTCCTGACTTTC. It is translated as CASSPFGDGAGANVLTF.

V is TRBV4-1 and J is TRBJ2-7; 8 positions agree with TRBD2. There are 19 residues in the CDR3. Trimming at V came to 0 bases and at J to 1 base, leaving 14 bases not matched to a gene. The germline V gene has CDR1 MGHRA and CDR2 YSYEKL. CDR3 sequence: CASSQDSWVGRALSYEQYF. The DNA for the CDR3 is TGCGCCAGCAGCCAAGATAGCTGGGTCGGGAGGGCCTTATCCTACGAGCAGTACTTC.

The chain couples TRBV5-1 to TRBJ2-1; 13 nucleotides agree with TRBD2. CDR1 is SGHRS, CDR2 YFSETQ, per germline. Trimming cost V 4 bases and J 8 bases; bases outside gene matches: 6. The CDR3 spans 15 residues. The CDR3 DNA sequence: TGCGCCAGCAGCGCGGGACTAGCGGGAACGTATGAGCAGTTCTTC. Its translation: CASSAGLAGTYEQFF.

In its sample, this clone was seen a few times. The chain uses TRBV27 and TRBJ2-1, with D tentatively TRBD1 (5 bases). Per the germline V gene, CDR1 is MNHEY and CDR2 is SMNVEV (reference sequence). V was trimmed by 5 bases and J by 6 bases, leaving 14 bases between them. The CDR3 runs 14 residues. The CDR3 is CASSRGIGFNEQFF. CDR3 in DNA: TGTGCCAGCAGTAGGGGTATCGGATTCAATGAGCAGTTCTTC.

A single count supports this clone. In DNA form, the CDR3 reads TGTGCCAGCAGAGGGGTAGTCCACACCGGGGAGCTGTTTTTT. Its translation is CASRGVVHTGELFF. V usage is TRBV2 and J usage is TRBJ2-2; D perhaps matches TRBD1 (5 bases). With 6 bases removed from V and 3 bases from J, the gap between germline ends came to 11 bases. Germline V CDR1 and CDR2: SNHLY, FYNNEI. CDR3 length: 14 amino acids.

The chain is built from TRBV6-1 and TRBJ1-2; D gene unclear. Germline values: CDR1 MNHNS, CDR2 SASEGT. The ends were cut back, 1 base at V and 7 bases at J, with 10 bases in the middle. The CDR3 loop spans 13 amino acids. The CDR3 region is CASSEGPVVGYTF. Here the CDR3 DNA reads TGTGCCAGCAGTGAAGGCCCCGTAGTTGGCTACACCTTC.

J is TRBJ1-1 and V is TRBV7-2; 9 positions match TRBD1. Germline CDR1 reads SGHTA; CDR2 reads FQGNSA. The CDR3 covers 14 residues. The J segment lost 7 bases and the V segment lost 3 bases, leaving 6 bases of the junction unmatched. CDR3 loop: CASSFHTGGNEAFF. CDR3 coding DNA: TGTGCCAGCAGCTTTCACACAGGGGGCAATGAAGCTTTCTTT.

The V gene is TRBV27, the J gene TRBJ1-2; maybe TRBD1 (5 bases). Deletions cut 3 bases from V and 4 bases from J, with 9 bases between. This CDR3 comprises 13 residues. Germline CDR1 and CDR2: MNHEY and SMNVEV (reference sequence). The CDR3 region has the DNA TGTGCCAGCAGTTTTAGGACAAGCTATGGCTACACCTTC. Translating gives CASSFRTSYGYTF.

CDR3 nucleotides: TGTGCCACAGCCGGGACAGGGGCCTCTATGGGCTACACCTTC. It is translated as CATAGTGASMGYTF. V is TRBV24-1 and J is TRBJ1-2; TRBD1 aligns across 10 bases. The CDR3 extends over 14 amino acids. The V gene's germline CDR1 is KGHDR and CDR2 SFDVKD. V trimming: 10 bases; J trimming: 8 bases; junction bases outside the gene matches: 12.

The CDR3 DNA reads as TGTGCCAGCAGTTCAACTCCCTACAATGAGCAGTTCTTC. This sequence encodes CASSSTPYNEQFF. The genes are TRBV28 and TRBJ2-1; D call uncertain. CDR3 size: 13 residues. Germline loops: CDR1 MDHEN, CDR2 SYDVKM. V lost 4 bases and J lost 2, with 6 bases in between.

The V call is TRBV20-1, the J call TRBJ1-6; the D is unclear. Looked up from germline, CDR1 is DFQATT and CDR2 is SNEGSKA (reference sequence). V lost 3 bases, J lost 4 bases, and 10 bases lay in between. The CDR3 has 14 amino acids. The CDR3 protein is CSASQDSYNSPLHF. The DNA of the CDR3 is TGCAGTGCTAGTCAGGATAGTTATAATTCACCCCTCCACTTT.

The CDR3 sequence: CASSPGTGSNQPQHF. For the CDR3, the DNA is TGTGCCAGCAGCCCCGGGACAGGATCCAATCAGCCCCAGCATTTT. The chain is built from TRBV3-1 (or the pseudogene TRBV3-2) and TRBJ1-5; 8 positions match TRBD1. The CDR3 length is 15 residues. The V gene's germline CDR1 is LGHDT and CDR2 YNNKEL (reference sequence). J gave up 3 bases and V 4 bases, and 5 bases lay outside the gene matches.

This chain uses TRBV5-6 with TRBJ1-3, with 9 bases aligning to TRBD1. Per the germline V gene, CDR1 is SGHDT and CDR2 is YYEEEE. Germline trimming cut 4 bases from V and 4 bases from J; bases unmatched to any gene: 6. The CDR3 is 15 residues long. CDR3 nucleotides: TGTGCCAGCAGCGGAGGGACAGGGAACGGAAACACCATATATTTT. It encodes CASSGGTGNGNTIYF.

The CDR3 here is CSAADTGGQGEQYF. The CDR3 DNA reads TGCAGCGCGGCAGATACGGGGGGACAGGGCGAGCAGTACTTC. The chain has TRBV29-1 and TRBJ2-7, with TRBD1 matching 9 bases. This CDR3 has 14 residues. The ends lost 7 bases at V and 6 bases at J; junction bases unmatched: 13. Germline lookup yields CDR1 SQVTM and CDR2 ANQGSEA.

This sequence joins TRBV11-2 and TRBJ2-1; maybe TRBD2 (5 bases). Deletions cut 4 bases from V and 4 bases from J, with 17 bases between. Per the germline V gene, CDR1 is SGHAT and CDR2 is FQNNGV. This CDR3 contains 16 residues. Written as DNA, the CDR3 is TGTGCCAGCAGCTCTTTTTCCGGGAACCAATACAATGAGCAGTTCTTC. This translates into CASSSFSGNQYNEQFF.

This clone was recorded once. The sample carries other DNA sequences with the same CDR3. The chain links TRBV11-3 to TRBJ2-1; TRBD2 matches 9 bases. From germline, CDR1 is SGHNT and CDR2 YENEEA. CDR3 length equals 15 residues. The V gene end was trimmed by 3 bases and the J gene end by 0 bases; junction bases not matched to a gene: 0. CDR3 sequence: CASSFSGSSYNEQFF. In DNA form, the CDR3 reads TGTGCCAGCAGCTTTAGCGGGAGCTCCTACAATGAGCAGTTCTTC.

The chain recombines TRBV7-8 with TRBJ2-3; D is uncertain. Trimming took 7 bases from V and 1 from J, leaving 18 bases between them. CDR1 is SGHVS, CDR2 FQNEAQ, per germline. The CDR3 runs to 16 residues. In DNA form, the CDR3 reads TGTGCCAGCACCCCGAAGAGGTCCAGAGGCACAGATACGCAGTATTTT. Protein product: CASTPKRSRGTDTQYF.

The CDR3 here is CASSVASGITEAFF. CDR3 nucleotides: TGTGCCAGCAGCGTAGCGTCAGGGATCACTGAAGCTTTCTTT. V gene TRBV9 combines with J gene TRBJ1-1; D might be TRBD1 (5 bases). The V gene's germline CDR1 is SGDLS and CDR2 YYNGEE. The CDR3 is made up of 14 amino acids. Trimming removed 0 bases at V and 4 bases at J, with 10 bases between.

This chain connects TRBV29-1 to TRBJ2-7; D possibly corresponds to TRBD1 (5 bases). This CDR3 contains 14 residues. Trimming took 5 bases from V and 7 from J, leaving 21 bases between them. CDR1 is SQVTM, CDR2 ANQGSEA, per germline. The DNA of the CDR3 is TGCAGCGTTCCAAGACAGCCCGGTTGGGGAGAGCAGTACTTC. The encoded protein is CSVPRQPGWGEQYF.

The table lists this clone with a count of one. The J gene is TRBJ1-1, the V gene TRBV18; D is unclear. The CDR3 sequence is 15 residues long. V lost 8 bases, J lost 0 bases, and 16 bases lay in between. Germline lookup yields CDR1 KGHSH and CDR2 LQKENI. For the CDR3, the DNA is TGTGCCAGCACCCCAGTCGGGAGCGTGAACACTGAAGCTTTCTTT. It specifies CASTPVGSVNTEAFF.

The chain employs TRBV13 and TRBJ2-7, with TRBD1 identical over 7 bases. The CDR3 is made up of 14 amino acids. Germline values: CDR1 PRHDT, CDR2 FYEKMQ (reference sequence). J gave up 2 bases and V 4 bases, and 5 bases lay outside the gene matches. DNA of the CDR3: TGTGCCAGCAGCTCGAACAGGGGCCCCTACGAGCAGTACTTC. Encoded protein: CASSSNRGPYEQYF.

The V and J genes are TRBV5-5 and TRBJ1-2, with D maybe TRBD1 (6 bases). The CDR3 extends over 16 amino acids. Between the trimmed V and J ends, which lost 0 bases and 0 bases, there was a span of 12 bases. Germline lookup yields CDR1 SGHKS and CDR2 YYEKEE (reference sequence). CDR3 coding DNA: TGTGCCAGCAGCTTGGCGGCAGGGGATTCTAACTATGGCTACACCTTC. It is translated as CASSLAAGDSNYGYTF.

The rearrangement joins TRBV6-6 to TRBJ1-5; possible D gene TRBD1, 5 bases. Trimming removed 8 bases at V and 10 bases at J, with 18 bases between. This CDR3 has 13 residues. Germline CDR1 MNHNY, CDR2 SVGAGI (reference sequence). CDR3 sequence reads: CASGNPGTYPQHF. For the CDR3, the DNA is TGTGCCAGCGGGAACCCCGGGACTTACCCCCAGCATTTT.